The entry below gives a single T cell receptor beta chain sequence along with its context. The sample belongs to a study of blood T cell repertoires in COVID-19. Across the study: There were acute and convalescent COVID-19 samples, and they came from the United States, Italy and Spain. Nucleic acid was either cDNA or gDNA, and it came from T cells, B-cell-depleted T cells, or PBMCs.

The length of the CDR3 is 15 residues. Between the trimmed V and J ends, which lost 2 bases and 2 bases, there was a span of 10 bases. Per the germline V gene, CDR1 is MNHEY and CDR2 is SVGEGT. Under the authors' procedure: From reference gene primer amplification, estimates of nucleated cell counts were derived. The repertoire was sequenced with immunoSEQ multiplex PCR; TCRdb's copy has only in-frame clones and lacks some. V, J and clone size are those of that table, while D and trimming were read from the DNA. The sample yields about 280,000 clones, roughly 88% seen once. The chain carries TRBV6-2 or TRBV6-3 and TRBJ2-1; D might be TRBD2 (6 bases). The clonotype comes from a woman between 25 and 40 years old with active or convalescent COVID-19. The sample was peripheral blood. The CDR3 here is CASSYRGTTYNEQFF. The CDR3 region has the DNA TGTGCCAGCAGTTACCGGGGGACCACCTACAATGAGCAGTTCTTC.